The 17 T cell receptor beta chains listed next were all sequenced from one sample in a study of CD8+CD57+ T cells in acquired aplastic anemia. By flow cytometry, patients selected for sequencing had shown an expansion of CD8+CD57+ cells. Profiling that covered TCR beta VDJ and CDR3 relied on genomic DNA as its template. TCRdb reprocessed the reads with MiXCR, giving one entry per CDR3 protein. The sample has just over 450,000 distinct CDR3 sequences, around 33% seen once. Sequences were obtained from sorted CD4+, CD8+, or CD8+CD57+ T cells (not recorded which) from PBMCs. The receptor source for this set is a human donor with aplastic anemia.

This clonotype has only a few counts. The germline gene is not matched at one end of the junction; a read error may be the cause. The V call is TRBV11-2, the J call TRBJ1-3; D is ambiguous. This CDR3 is 15 amino acids long. Germline V gene lookup returns CDR1 SGHAT and CDR2 FQNNGV. The CDR3: CASSIDTSSGNTIYF. The DNA of the CDR3 is TGTGCCAGCAGCATAGATACGAGCTCTGGAAACACCATATATTTT.

This clonotype was observed many times. The chain has TRBV9 and TRBJ1-2; the D is unclear. Trimming left V 0 bases short and J 2 bases short, with 11 bases between. Germline CDR1 reads SGDLS; CDR2 reads YYNGEE. The CDR3 extends over 15 amino acids. This CDR3 reads CASSVGQRLNYGYTF. DNA for the CDR3: TGTGCCAGCAGCGTAGGCCAGAGGCTCAACTATGGCTACACCTTC.

This clonotype turned up a few times. The chain combines TRBV4-3 with TRBJ1-2, with TRBD1 as a possible D gene (6 bases). There are 16 residues in the CDR3. From germline, CDR1 is LGHNA and CDR2 YSLEER. V lost 3 bases to trimming and J lost 8 bases, with 22 bases between them. The CDR3 sequence is CASSQSRVGGPGGYTF. CDR3 DNA sequence: TGCGCCAGCAGCCAGTCCCGAGTAGGGGGGCCGGGCGGCTACACCTTC.

This clonotype was counted ten times or more. This rearrangement joins TRBV7-9 to TRBJ2-7, with TRBD1 identical over 7 bases. Looked up from germline, CDR1 is SEHNR and CDR2 is FQNEAQ (reference sequence). CDR3 length: 13 residues. J lost 6 bases, V lost 5 bases, and 7 bases had no gene match. The CDR3 loop is CASSQMDRFEQYF. The CDR3 nucleotides are TGTGCCAGCAGCCAAATGGACAGGTTCGAGCAGTACTTC. Filled out from reference TRBV7-9 and TRBJ2-7, the complete variable domain reads DTGVSQNPRHKITKRGQNVTFRCDPISEHNRLYWYRQTLGQGPEFLTYFQNEAQLEKSRLLSDRFSAERPKGSFSTLEIQRTEQGDSAMYLCASSQMDRFEQYFGPGTRLTVT.

The chain joins TRBV19 to TRBJ2-1, with 12 bases matching TRBD2. Germline loops: CDR1 LNHDA, CDR2 SQIVND (reference sequence). V dropped 5 bases and J dropped 6; count of bases not matched to a gene: 8. The length of the CDR3 is 16 residues. In DNA, the CDR3 is TGTGCCAGTAGTGATGCTAGCGGGGGGGCCCTCAATGAGCAGTTCTTC. Translating it yields CASSDASGGALNEQFF.

The J gene is TRBJ1-1, the V gene TRBV6-4; D unclear. Trimming pared 6 bases from V and 1 base from J, leaving 15 bases between. Germline CDR1 MRHNA, CDR2 SNTAGT. The CDR3 spans 15 residues. The CDR3 sequence is CASRDRSKQNTEAFF. In nucleotides, the CDR3 is TGTGCCAGCAGAGACCGCTCTAAACAGAACACTGAAGCTTTCTTT.

This clonotype came up many times. This chain links TRBV2 with TRBJ2-3; D may be TRBD2 (6 bases). This CDR3 is 14 amino acids long. The germline gives CDR1 SNHLY, CDR2 FYNNEI. V was shortened by 8 bases and J by 5 bases, with 17 bases between the two germline ends. CDR3 DNA: TGTGCCAGCGAAGGGCGGGAACGGGAAGATACGCAGTATTTT. Translation gives CASEGREREDTQYF. Variable domain in full (rest from reference TRBV2 and TRBJ2-3): EPEVTQTPSHQVTQMGQEVILRCVPISNHLYFYWYRQILGQKVEFLVSFYNNEISEKSEIFDDQFSVERPDGSNFTLKIRSTKLEDSAMYFCASEGREREDTQYFGPGTRLTVL.

The chain links TRBV10-2 to TRBJ2-3, with D perhaps TRBD1 (6 bases). The CDR3 contains 14 residues. CDR1 is WSHSY and CDR2 is SAAADI in the germline V gene. With 8 bases removed from V and 1 base from J, the gap between germline ends came to 13 bases. In DNA, the CDR3 is TGCGCCAGCTTCAGGGGCCAACGCACAGATACGCAGTATTTT. Amino acids: CASFRGQRTDTQYF.

The chain has TRBV4-2 and TRBJ2-4; no clear D gene. V was cut by 0 bases and J by 3 bases, with 0 bases left in between. The CDR3 runs to 12 residues. In germline, CDR1 is LGHNA, CDR2 YNFKEQ. In DNA, the CDR3 is TGTGCCAGCAGCCAAGACAAAAACATTCAGTACTTC. It specifies CASSQDKNIQYF.

On this clonotype itself: Its ends do not fully match the called genes, so a read error is possible. This chain connects TRBV2 to TRBJ1-2; D call uncertain. This CDR3 comprises 16 residues. Germline CDR1 and CDR2: SNHLY and FYNNEI. CDR3: CASGETSWTAAYGHTF. CDR3 nucleotide sequence: TGTGCCAGCGGAGAGACTAGCTGGACGGCGGCCTATGGCCACACCTTC.

The table lists this clonotype with a few counts. V gene TRBV28 combines with J gene TRBJ1-1; D not resolved. This CDR3 has 13 amino acids. Trimming stripped 10 bases from V and 3 bases from J, with 15 bases between. The V gene's germline CDR1 is MDHEN and CDR2 SYDVKM. CDR3 protein: CATFLYSDTEAFF. Written as DNA, the CDR3 is TGTGCCACCTTTCTCTATTCGGACACTGAAGCTTTCTTT.

This clonotype was recorded a few times. The rearrangement joins TRBV7-6 to TRBJ1-1; possible D gene TRBD1, 5 bases. Looked up from germline, CDR1 is SGHVS and CDR2 is FNYEAQ. The CDR3 loop spans 13 amino acids. Trimming cost V 5 bases and J 13 bases, with 20 bases left between them. The CDR3 reads CASSAIRDGRYFF. As DNA, the CDR3 is TGTGCCAGCAGCGCAATCCGGGACGGCCGATATTTCTTT.

This clonotype was found many times. This chain joins TRBV6-2 or TRBV6-3 and TRBJ2-7; 7 bases align to TRBD2. This CDR3 is 14 amino acids long. Germline V gives CDR1 MNHEY, CDR2 SVGEGT. V lost 6 bases to trimming and J lost 5 bases; unmatched junction nucleotides: 10. In nucleotides, the CDR3 is TGTGCCAGCAGCCCGACCGGCGGGGGTCACGAGCAGTACTTC. Its protein product is CASSPTGGGHEQYF.

There are many counts of this clonotype. The rearrangement links TRBV2 to TRBJ1-5; no definite D call. The CDR3 spans 13 residues. Germline V gene lookup returns CDR1 SNHLY and CDR2 FYNNEI. Deletions cut 6 bases from V and 4 bases from J, with 10 bases between. CDR3 residues: CASRFDGNQPQHF. Written as DNA, the CDR3 is TGTGCCAGCAGATTTGACGGGAATCAGCCCCAGCATTTT.

The chain is built from TRBV7-2 and TRBJ2-2; D is tentatively TRBD1 or TRBD2 (6 bases each). CDR1 SGHTA and CDR2 FQGNSA come from the germline V gene. CDR3 size: 15 residues. V gave up 2 bases and J gave up 5 bases, with 12 bases separating them. Written as DNA, the CDR3 is TGTGCCAGCAGCTTATACCGGGGGCGGACCGGGGAGCTGTTTTTT. It yields the protein CASSLYRGRTGELFF.

This chain connects TRBV6-5 to TRBJ1-1; D uncertain. The CDR3 is made up of 13 amino acids. The V end was cut by 4 bases, the J end by 4 bases, with 10 bases between. Germline CDR1 and CDR2: MNHEY and SVGAGI. The CDR3 bases are TGTGCCAGCAGTTCCTATCAGGTCACTGAAGCTTTCTTT. Residues: CASSSYQVTEAFF.

This sequence joins TRBV18 and TRBJ1-2; TRBD1 aligns across 9 bases. Germline trimming cut 0 bases from V and 4 bases from J; bases unmatched to any gene: 6. Germline assignment: CDR1 KGHSH and CDR2 LQKENI. The CDR3 is made up of 16 amino acids. This chain's CDR3 is CASSPPTGGMGYGYTF. CDR3 in DNA: TGTGCCAGCTCACCACCGACAGGGGGAATGGGCTATGGCTACACCTTC.